What follows are 8 T cell receptor beta chains derived from one specimen sequenced in a study of early T cells in non-severe SARS-CoV-2 infection. TCRdb re-called the 5' RACE reads with MiXCR, one entry per CDR3 protein. The sample lists about 71,000 distinct CDR3 sequences, roughly an eighth occurring once. Sequenced sample: whole blood. These TCRs come from an adult who was a healthcare worker with PCR-confirmed SARS-CoV-2 infection or an uninfected control (not recorded which).

This clonotype was seen only once. CDR3 bases: TGTGCCAGCGAAACGAACGATCTGAACACTGAAGCTTTCTTT. It specifies CASETNDLNTEAFF. The chain couples TRBV2 to TRBJ1-1; no definite D call. Per germline, CDR1 SNHLY and CDR2 FYNNEI. V was trimmed by 8 bases and J by 0 bases, leaving 13 bases between them. The CDR3 sequence is 14 residues long.

This clonotype was found a few times. The chain is built from TRBV29-1 and TRBJ2-3; 7 bases match TRBD1. V was clipped by 5 bases and J by 4 bases; unmatched bases: 9. Germline lookup yields CDR1 SQVTM and CDR2 ANQGSEA. The CDR3 spans 14 residues. CDR3 DNA sequence: TGCAGCGTTATCTCGACAGGGACGGCAGATACGCAGTATTTT. It translates to CSVISTGTADTQYF.

This clonotype was seen once. A clone one base away is much larger, so this may be a read error. The chain links TRBV12-3 or TRBV12-4 to TRBJ2-7; D not certain. The CDR3 totals 14 residues. V lost 6 bases and J lost 4, with 16 bases in between. CDR3 in amino acids: CASSHVGKPYEQYF. The CDR3, as DNA: TGTGCCAGCAGCCATGTTGGGAAGCCTTACGAGCAGTACTTC.

The chain is built from TRBV7-9 and TRBJ1-2; D is unclear. The germline gives CDR1 SEHNR, CDR2 FQNEAQ (reference sequence). Trimming stripped 1 base from V and 3 bases from J, with 9 bases between. The CDR3 sequence is 14 residues long. Written as DNA, the CDR3 is TGTGCCAGCAGCTTAGTATCCTACCACTATGGCTACACCTTC. As protein: CASSLVSYHYGYTF.

The rearrangement uses TRBV3-1 and TRBJ2-3, with D perhaps TRBD2 (5 bases). Looked up from germline, CDR1 is LGHDT and CDR2 is YNNKEL (reference sequence). This CDR3 region has 14 residues. With 2 bases removed from V and 2 bases from J, the gap between germline ends came to 8 bases. The CDR3 region is CASSQRRFTDTQYF. Here the CDR3 DNA reads TGTGCCAGCAGCCAACGGAGGTTCACAGATACGCAGTATTTT.

The chain links TRBV6-1 to TRBJ2-3; no reliable D call. Germline lookup yields CDR1 MNHNS and CDR2 SASEGT. V was trimmed by 6 bases and J by 4 bases, leaving 8 bases between them. CDR3 length: 12 residues. CDR3 coding DNA: TGTGCCAGCAGGGCCGAGGCAGATACGCAGTATTTT. It translates to CASRAEADTQYF.

This clonotype was detected many times. The chain couples TRBV5-5 to TRBJ1-4, with D unresolved. Germline CDR1 reads SGHKS; CDR2 reads YYEKEE (reference sequence). The CDR3 length is 14 residues. V lost 3 bases, J lost 8 bases, and 14 bases lay in between. DNA of the CDR3: TGTGCCAGCAGCTCAACACCGACGGGGGAAAAACTGTTTTTT. As protein: CASSSTPTGEKLFF.

A note on this clonotype: It may be a read error: a sequence one base away is much more abundant. J is TRBJ1-1 and V is TRBV29-1; D unclear. CDR3 length: 11 amino acids. Germline lookup yields CDR1 SQVTM and CDR2 ANQGSEA. Deletions cut 4 bases from V and 1 base from J, with 4 bases between. The CDR3 loop reads CSVVTNTEAFF. In nucleotides, the CDR3 is TGCAGCGTTGTCACGAACACTGAAGCTTTCTTT.